The present entry profiles one T cell receptor beta chain with its context. The junction departs from germline at one end; a sequencing error may be responsible. This specimen belongs to a study of tumor-infiltrating lymphocytes in glioblastoma multiforme. This CDR3 contains 16 residues. The germline V gene has CDR1 SGHKS and CDR2 YYEKEE (reference sequence). TCR beta libraries were built from RNA through three nested multiplex PCR rounds using modified ARM-PCR. TCRdb itself ran the multiplex PCR reads through MiXCR, one entry per CDR3 protein. This sample has roughly 10,000 distinct CDR3 sequences, with 71% found just once.

The TCR comes from a male donor with glioblastoma. The sequenced sample was brain tumor tissue. The J gene is TRBJ2-7, the V gene TRBV5-5, with 9 bases lining up with TRBD2. The CDR3 spells CASSLEWSGRSNEPYF. DNA for the CDR3: TGTGCCAGCAGCTTGGAATGGAGCGGGAGGAGTAACGAGCCGTACTTC.